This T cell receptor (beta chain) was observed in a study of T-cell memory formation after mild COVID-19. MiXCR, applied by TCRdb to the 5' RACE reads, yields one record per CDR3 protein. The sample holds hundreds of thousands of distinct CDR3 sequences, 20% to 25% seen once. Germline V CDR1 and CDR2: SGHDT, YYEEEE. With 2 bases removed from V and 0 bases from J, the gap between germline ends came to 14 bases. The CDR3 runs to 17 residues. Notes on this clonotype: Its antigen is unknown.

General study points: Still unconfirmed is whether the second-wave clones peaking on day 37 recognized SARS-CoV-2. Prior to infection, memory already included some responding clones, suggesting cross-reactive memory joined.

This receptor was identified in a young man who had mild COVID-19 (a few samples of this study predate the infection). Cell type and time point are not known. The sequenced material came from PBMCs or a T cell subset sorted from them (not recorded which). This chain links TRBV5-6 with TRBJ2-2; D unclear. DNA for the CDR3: TGTGCCAGCAGCTTCGGCAGTGTTATAACGAACACCGGGGAGCTGTTTTTT. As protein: CASSFGSVITNTGELFF.